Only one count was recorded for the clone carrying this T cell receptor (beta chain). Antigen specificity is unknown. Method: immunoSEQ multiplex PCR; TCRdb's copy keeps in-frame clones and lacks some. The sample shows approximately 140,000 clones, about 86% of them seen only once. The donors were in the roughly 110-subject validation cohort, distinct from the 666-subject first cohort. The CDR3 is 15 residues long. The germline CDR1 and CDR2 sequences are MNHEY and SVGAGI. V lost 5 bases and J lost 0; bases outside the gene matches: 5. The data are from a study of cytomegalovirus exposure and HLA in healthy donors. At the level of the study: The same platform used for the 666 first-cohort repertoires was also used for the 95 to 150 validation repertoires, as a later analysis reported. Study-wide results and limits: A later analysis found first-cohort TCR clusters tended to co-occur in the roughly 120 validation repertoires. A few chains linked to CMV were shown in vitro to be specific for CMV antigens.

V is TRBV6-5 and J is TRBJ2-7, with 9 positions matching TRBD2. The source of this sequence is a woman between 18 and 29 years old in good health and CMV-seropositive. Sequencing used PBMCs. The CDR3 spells CASSLSGRSSYEQYF. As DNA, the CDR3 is TGTGCCAGCAGTCTTAGCGGGAGAAGCTCCTACGAGCAGTACTTC.